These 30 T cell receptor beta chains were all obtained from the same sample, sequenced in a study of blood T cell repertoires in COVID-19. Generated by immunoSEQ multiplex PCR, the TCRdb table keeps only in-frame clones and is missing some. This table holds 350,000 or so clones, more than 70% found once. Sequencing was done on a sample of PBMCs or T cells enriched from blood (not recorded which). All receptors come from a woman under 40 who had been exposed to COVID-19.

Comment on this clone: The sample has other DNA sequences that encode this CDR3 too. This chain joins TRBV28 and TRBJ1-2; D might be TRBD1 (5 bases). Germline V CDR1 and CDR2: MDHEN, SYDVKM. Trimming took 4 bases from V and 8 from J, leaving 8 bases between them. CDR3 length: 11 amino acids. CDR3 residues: CASSSGQGYTF. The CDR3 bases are TGTGCCAGCAGTTCAGGACAAGGCTACACCTTC.

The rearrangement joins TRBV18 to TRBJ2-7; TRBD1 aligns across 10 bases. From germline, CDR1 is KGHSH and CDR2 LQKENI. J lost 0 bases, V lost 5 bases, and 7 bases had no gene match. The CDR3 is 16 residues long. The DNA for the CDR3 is TGTGCCAGCTCAGAGAGGACAGGGGGTACCTCCTACGAGCAGTACTTC. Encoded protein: CASSERTGGTSYEQYF. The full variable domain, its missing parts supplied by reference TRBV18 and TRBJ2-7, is NAGVMQNPRHLVRRRGQEARLRCSPMKGHSHVYWYRQLPEEGLKFMVYLQKENIIDESGMPKERFSAEFPKEGPSILRIQQVVRGDSAAYFCASSERTGGTSYEQYFGPGTRLTVT.

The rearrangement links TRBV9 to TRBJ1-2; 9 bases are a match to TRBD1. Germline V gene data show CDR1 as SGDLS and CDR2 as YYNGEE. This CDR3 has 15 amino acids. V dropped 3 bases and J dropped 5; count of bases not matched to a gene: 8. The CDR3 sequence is CASSARQGVGYGYTF. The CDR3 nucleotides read TGTGCCAGCAGCGCCCGACAGGGGGTCGGGTATGGCTACACCTTC. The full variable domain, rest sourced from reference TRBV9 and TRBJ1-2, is DSGVTQTPKHLITATGQRVTLRCSPRSGDLSVYWYQQSLDQGLQFLIQYYNGEERAKGNILERFSAQQFPDLHSELNLSSLELGDSALYFCASSARQGVGYGYTFGSGTRLTVV.

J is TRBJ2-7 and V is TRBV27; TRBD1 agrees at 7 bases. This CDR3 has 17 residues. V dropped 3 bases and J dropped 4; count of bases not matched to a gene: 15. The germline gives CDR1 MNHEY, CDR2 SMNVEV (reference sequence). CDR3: CASSFARDSLSFYEQYF. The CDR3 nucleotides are TGTGCCAGCAGTTTTGCCCGGGACAGCTTATCCTTTTACGAGCAGTACTTC.

The CDR3 bases are TGTGCCAGCAGTCGATACTCCAGCGGGAGAAGCAATGAGCAGTTCTTC. Residues: CASSRYSSGRSNEQFF. The gene calls are TRBV6-6 and TRBJ2-1; 8 nucleotides line up with TRBD2. The CDR3 totals 16 residues. The trim removed 5 bases at V and 6 bases at J, leaving 12 bases unmatched. The V gene's germline CDR1 is MNHNY and CDR2 SVGAGI (reference sequence).

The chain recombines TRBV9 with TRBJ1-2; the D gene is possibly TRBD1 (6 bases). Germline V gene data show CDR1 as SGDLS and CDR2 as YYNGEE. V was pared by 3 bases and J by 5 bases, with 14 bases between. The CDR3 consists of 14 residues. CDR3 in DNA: TGTGCCAGCAGCGGACACTCAGGGGAATATGGCTACACCTTC. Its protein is CASSGHSGEYGYTF.

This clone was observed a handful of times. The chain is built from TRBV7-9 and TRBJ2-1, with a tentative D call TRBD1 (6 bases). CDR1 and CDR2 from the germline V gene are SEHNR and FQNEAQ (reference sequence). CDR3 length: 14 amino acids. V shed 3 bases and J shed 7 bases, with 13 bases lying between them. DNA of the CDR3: TGTGCCAGCAGCTTTTCGCAGGGGTTGAATGAGCAGTTCTTC. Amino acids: CASSFSQGLNEQFF.

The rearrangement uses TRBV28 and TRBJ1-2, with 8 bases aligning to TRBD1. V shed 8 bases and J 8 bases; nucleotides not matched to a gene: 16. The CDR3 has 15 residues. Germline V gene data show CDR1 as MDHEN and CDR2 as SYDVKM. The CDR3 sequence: CASGVYTGGGGGYTF. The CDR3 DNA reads TGTGCCAGCGGGGTCTACACAGGGGGTGGAGGCGGCTACACCTTC.

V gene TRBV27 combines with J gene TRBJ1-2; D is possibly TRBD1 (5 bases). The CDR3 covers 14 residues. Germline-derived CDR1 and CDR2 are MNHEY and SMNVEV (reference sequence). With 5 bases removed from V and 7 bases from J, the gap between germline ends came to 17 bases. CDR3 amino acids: CASSPQGALGGYTF. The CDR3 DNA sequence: TGTGCCAGCAGTCCCCAAGGGGCACTGGGTGGCTACACCTTC.

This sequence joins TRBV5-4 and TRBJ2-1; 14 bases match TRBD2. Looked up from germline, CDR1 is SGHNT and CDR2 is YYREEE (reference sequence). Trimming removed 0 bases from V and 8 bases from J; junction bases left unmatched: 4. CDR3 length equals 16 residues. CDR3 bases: TGTGCCAGCAGCTTGGGACTAGCGGGAGGGATGGATGAGCAGTTCTTC. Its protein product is CASSLGLAGGMDEQFF.

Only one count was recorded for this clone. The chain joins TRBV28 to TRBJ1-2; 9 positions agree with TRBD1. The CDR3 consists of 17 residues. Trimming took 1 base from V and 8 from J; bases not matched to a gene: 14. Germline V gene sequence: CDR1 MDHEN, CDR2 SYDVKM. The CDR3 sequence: CASSLLVGTGRLWGYTF. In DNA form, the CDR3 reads TGTGCCAGCAGTTTATTAGTAGGGACAGGGCGCCTGTGGGGCTACACCTTC.

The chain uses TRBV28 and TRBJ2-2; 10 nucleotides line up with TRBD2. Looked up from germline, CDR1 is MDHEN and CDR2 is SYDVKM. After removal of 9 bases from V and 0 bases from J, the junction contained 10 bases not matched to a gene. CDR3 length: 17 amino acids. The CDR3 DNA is TGTGCCAGTCTTGGGCCGCTAGCGGGAGCGAACACCGGGGAGCTGTTTTTT. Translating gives CASLGPLAGANTGELFF.

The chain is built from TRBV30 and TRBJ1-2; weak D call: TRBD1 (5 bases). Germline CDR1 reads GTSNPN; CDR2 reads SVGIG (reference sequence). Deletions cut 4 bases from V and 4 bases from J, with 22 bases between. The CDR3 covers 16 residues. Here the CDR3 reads CAWNPRRDRRIYGYTF. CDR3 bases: TGTGCCTGGAACCCGAGGAGGGACCGGAGAATCTATGGCTACACCTTC.

The CDR3 sequence is CASSSRLAGALLETQYF. In DNA, the CDR3 is TGTGCCAGTAGTAGCAGACTAGCGGGCGCGCTCCTGGAGACCCAGTACTTC. V and J are TRBV19 and TRBJ2-5; 10 bases line up with TRBD2. CDR3 length: 17 amino acids. Germline-derived CDR1 and CDR2 are LNHDA and SQIVND (reference sequence). After removal of 4 bases from V and 5 bases from J, the junction contained 13 bases not matched to a gene.

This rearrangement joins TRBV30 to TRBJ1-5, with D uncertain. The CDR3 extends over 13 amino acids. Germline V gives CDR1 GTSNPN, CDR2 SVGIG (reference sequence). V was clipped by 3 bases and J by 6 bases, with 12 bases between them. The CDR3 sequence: CAWSSGGFQPQHF. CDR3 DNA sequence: TGTGCCTGGAGCTCGGGAGGGTTTCAGCCCCAGCATTTT.

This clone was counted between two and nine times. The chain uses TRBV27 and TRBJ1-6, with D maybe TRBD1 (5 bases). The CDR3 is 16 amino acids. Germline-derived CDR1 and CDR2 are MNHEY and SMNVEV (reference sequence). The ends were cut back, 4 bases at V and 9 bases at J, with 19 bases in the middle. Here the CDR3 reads CASSYRTPTQGSPLHF. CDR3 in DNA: TGTGCCAGCAGTTACCGGACGCCCACCCAGGGTTCACCCCTCCACTTT.

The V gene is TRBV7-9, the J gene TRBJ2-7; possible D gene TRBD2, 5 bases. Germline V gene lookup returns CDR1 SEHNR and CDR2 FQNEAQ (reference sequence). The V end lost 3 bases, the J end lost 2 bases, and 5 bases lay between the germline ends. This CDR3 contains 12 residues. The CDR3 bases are TGTGCCAGCAGCTTCGGGGCCTACGAGCAGTACTTC. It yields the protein CASSFGAYEQYF. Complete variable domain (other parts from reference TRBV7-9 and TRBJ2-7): DTGVSQNPRHKITKRGQNVTFRCDPISEHNRLYWYRQTLGQGPEFLTYFQNEAQLEKSRLLSDRFSAERPKGSFSTLEIQRTEQGDSAMYLCASSFGAYEQYFGPGTRLTVT.

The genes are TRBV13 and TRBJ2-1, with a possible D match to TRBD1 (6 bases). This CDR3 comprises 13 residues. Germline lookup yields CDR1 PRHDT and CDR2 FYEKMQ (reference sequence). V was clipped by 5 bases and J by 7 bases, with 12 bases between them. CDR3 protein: CASSPRTANEQFF. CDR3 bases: TGTGCCAGCAGCCCGCGGACAGCTAATGAGCAGTTCTTC.

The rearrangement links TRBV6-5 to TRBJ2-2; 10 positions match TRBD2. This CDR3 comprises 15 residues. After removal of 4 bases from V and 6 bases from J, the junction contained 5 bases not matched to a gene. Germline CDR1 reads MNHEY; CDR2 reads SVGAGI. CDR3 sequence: CASSWGSGRSGELFF. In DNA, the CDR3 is TGTGCCAGCAGTTGGGGTAGCGGGAGGTCCGGGGAGCTGTTTTTT.

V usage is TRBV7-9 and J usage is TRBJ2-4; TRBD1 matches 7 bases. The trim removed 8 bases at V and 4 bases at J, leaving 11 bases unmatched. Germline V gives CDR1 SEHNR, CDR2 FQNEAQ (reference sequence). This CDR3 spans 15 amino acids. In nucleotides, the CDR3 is TGTGCCAGCTCTGACCGACAGGGCGAAAAAAACATTCAGTACTTC. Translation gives CASSDRQGEKNIQYF.

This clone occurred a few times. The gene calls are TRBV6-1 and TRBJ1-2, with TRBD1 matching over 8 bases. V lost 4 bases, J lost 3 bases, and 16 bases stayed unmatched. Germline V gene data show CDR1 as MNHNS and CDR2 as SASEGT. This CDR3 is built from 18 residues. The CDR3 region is CASSGTGINWVGDYGYTF. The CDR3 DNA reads TGTGCCAGCAGTGGGACAGGGATTAATTGGGTCGGAGACTATGGCTACACCTTC.

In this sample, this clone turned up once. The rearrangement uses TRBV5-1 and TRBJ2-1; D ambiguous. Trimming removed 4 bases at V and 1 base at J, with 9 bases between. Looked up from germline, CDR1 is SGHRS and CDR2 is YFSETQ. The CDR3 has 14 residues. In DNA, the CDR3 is TGCGCCAGCAGCGGCCCCCAGTCCTACAATGAGCAGTTCTTC. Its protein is CASSGPQSYNEQFF.

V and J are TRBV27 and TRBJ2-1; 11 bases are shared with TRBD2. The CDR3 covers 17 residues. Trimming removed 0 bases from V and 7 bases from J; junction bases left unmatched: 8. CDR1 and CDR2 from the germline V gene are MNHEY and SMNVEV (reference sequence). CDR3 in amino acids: CASSLSGGLAGANEQFF. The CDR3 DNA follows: TGTGCCAGCAGTTTATCAGGTGGACTAGCGGGTGCTAATGAGCAGTTCTTC.

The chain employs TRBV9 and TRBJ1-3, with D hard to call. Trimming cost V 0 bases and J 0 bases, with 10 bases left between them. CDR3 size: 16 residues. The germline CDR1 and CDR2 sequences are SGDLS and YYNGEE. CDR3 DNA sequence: TGTGCCAGCAGCGTAGGTATGGACTACTCTGGAAACACCATATATTTT. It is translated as CASSVGMDYSGNTIYF.

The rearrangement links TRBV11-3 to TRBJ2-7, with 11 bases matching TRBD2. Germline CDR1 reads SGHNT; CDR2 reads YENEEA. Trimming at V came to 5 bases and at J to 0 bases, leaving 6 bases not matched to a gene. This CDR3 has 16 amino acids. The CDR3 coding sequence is TGTGCCAGCAGCAAGGGACTAGCGGATAGCTCCTACGAGCAGTACTTC. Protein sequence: CASSKGLADSSYEQYF.

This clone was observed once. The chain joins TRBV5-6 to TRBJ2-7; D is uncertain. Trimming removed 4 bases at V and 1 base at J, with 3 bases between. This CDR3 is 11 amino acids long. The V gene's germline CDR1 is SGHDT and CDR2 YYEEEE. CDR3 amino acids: CASSRSYEQYF. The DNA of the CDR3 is TGTGCCAGCAGCCGGTCCTACGAGCAGTACTTC.

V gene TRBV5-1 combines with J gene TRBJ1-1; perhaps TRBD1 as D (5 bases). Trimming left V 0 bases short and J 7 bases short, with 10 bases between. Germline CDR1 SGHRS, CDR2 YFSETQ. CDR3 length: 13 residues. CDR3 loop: CASSLAGGFEAFF. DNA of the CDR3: TGCGCCAGCAGCTTGGCGGGGGGGTTTGAAGCTTTCTTT.

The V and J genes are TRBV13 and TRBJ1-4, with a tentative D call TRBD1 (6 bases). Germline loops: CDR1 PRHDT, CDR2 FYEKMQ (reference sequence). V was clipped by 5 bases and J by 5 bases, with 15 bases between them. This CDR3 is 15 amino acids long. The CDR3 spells CASSRRGADNEKLFF. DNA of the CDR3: TGTGCCAGCAGCCGTCGGGGGGCGGACAATGAAAAACTGTTTTTT.

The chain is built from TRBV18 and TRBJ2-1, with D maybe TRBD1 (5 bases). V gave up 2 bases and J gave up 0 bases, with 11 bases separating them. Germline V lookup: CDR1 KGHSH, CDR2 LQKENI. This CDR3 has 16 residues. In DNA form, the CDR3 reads TGTGCCAGCTCACCAAGGGGCTCGAGCTCCTACAATGAGCAGTTCTTC. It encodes CASSPRGSSSYNEQFF. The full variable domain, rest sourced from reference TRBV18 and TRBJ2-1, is NAGVMQNPRHLVRRRGQEARLRCSPMKGHSHVYWYRQLPEEGLKFMVYLQKENIIDESGMPKERFSAEFPKEGPSILRIQQVVRGDSAAYFCASSPRGSSSYNEQFFGPGTRLTVL.

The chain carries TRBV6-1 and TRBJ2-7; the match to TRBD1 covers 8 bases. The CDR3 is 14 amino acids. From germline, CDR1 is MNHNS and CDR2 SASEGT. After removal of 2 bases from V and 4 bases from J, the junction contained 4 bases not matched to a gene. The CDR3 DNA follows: TGTGCCAGCAGTGAACCCCAGGGGGCTTACGAGCAGTACTTC. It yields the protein CASSEPQGAYEQYF.